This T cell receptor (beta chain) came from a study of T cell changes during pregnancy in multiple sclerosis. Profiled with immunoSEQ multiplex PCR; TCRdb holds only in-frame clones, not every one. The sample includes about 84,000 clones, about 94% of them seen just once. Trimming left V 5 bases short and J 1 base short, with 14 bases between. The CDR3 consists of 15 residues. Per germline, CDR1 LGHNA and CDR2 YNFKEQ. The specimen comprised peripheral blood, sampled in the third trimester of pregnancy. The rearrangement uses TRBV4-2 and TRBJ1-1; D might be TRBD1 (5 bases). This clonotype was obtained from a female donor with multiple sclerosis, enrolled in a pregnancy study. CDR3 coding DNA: TGTGCCAGCAGCTTTTCTAGGGGTGGGAACACTGAAGCTTTCTTT. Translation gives CASSFSRGGNTEAFF.